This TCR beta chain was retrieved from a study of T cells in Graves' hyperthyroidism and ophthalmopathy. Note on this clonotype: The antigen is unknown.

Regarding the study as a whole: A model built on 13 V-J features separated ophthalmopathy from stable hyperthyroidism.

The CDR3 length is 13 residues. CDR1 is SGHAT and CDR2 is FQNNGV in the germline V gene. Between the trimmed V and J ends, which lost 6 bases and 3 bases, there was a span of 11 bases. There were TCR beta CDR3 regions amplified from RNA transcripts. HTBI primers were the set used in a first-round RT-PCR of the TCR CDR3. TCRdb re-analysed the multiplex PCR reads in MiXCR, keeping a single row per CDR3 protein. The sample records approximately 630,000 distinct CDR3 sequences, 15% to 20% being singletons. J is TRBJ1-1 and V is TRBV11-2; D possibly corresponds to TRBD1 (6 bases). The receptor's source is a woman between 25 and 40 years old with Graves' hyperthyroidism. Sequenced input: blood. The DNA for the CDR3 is TGTGCCAGCAGAATACAGGGATACACTGAAGCTTTCTTT. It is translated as CASRIQGYTEAFF.